These T cell receptor beta chains were read from a single sample in a study of blood T cells in healthy people across ages. TCRdb ran MiXCR on the 5' RACE reads and lists one entry per CDR3 protein. Among roughly 560,000 distinct CDR3 sequences listed, about 25% were seen once. Another study also made use of these data, one on T cells of mothers and their children.

The sequencing input was blood. These TCRs come from a boy under 18 in good health. Both conserved end residues are part of each CDR3. The D gene is left open where the match is weak. Clone size is not always given. Where it is, it says once, few, many or a class for expanded clones.

clone size,J gene,D gene,V gene,CDR3 DNA,CDR3 protein
few,TRBJ2-1,.,TRBV12-3/TRBV12-4,TGTGCCAGCAGGTTGACAGAGATCAATGAGCAGTTCTTC,CASRLTEINEQFF
.,TRBJ2-5,TRBD1,TRBV7-2,TGTGCCAGCAGCTTTGGGGACAGGCCAGGGACCCAGTACTTC,CASSFGDRPGTQYF
.,TRBJ1-6,TRBD1,TRBV4-3,TGCGCCAGCAGCCAAAAAGCCGGGACAGGCAATTCACCCCTCCACTTT,CASSQKAGTGNSPLHF
.,TRBJ2-2,.,TRBV7-2,TGTGCCAGCAGCCCCACTAGGAACACCGGGGAGCTGTTTTTT,CASSPTRNTGELFF
.,TRBJ1-6,.,TRBV7-2,TGTGCCAGCAGCTCCCCGGGCAGGTTGAGGTCACCCCTCCACTTT,CASSSPGRLRSPLHF
medium-sized,TRBJ2-5,.,TRBV11-2,TGTGCCAGCAGCCCCCATGAAGGGAAGACGGAGACCCAGTACTTC,CASSPHEGKTETQYF
.,TRBJ2-1,.,TRBV5-5,TGTGCCAGCACGAGCGAAGAGTCCACTAATGAGCAGTTCTTC,CASTSEESTNEQFF
few,TRBJ2-7,TRBD1,TRBV24-1,TGTGCCACCAGTAAAGGGACAGGGGCCTACGAGCAGTACTTC,CATSKGTGAYEQYF
.,TRBJ2-3,TRBD2,TRBV13,TGTGCCAGCAGACCTCCAGCGGGAGGGCCCGGCGCAGATACGCAGTATTTT,CASRPPAGGPGADTQYF
few,TRBJ1-1,.,TRBV28,TGTGCCAGCAGTTTGGGGAGCCGGGCTTTCTTT,CASSLGSRAFF
few,TRBJ1-1,.,TRBV6-2/TRBV6-3,TGTGCCAGCAGTACGACAGTGTACACTGAAGCTTTCTTT,CASSTTVYTEAFF
few,TRBJ2-5,TRBD1,TRBV5-4,TGTGCCAGCAGCCTCGGACAGGGTGTGTCCCAAGAGACCCAGTACTTC,CASSLGQGVSQETQYF
few,TRBJ2-6,.,TRBV4-1,TGCGCCAGCAGCCAAAACTTCCCCGGGGCCAACGTCCTGACTTTC,CASSQNFPGANVLTF
many,TRBJ2-1,.,TRBV7-2,TGTGCCAGCAGCTTGGACTACAATGAGCAGTTCTTC,CASSLDYNEQFF
many,TRBJ2-5,.,TRBV20-1,TGCAGTGCTAGCGGGAAGCAGACCCAGTACTTC,CSASGKQTQYF
few,TRBJ1-1,.,TRBV6-2/TRBV6-3,TGTGCCACCCGCCAGGGCACTGAAGCTTTCTTT,CATRQGTEAFF
.,TRBJ2-2,.,TRBV5-1,TGCGCCAGCAGCTCGGCCGGGGACGCTATCGTCGATTGGGAGCTGTTTTTT,CASSSAGDAIVDWELFF